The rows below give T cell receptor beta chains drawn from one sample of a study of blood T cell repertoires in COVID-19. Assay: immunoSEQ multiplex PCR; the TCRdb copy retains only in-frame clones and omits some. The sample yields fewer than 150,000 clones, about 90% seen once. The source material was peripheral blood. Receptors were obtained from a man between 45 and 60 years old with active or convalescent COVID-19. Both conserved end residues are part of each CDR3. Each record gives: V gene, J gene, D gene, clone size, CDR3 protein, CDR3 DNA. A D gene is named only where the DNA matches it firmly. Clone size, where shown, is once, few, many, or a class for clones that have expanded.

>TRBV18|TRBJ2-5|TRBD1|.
CASSPLPGTGRQETQYF
TGTGCCAGCTCACCACTCCCCGGGACAGGGAGGCAAGAGACCCAGTACTTC
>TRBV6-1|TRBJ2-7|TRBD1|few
CASSEASRTGRNEQYF
TGTGCCAGCAGTGAAGCAAGCAGGACAGGTCGCAACGAGCAGTACTTC
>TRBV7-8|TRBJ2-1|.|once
CASSLVFGGLGNEQFF
TGTGCCAGCAGCTTAGTTTTTGGGGGCTTGGGGAATGAGCAGTTCTTC
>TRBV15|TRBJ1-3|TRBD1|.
CATSRELRQGTGNTIYF
TGTGCCACCAGCAGAGAGCTTCGACAGGGAACTGGAAACACCATATATTTT
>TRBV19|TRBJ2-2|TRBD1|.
CASSSTGDTGELFF
TGTGCCAGTAGTAGTACAGGGGACACCGGGGAGCTGTTTTTT
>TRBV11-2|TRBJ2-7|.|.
CASSPYPRGNTYEQYF
TGTGCCAGCAGCCCCTACCCTCGGGGAAATACCTACGAGCAGTACTTC
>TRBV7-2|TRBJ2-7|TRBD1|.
CASSSGQGAYEQYF
TGTGCCAGCAGCTCGGGACAGGGGGCTTACGAGCAGTACTTC
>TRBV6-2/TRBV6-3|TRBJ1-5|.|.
CASSYPQPQHF
TGTGCCAGCAGTTACCCACAGCCCCAGCATTTT
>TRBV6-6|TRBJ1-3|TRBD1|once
CAGRQGANGNTIYF
TGTGCCGGAAGACAGGGGGCAAATGGAAACACCATATATTTT
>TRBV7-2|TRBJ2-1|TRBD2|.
CASSSDGLANYNEQFF
TGTGCCAGCAGCTCCGATGGACTAGCGAACTACAATGAGCAGTTCTTC
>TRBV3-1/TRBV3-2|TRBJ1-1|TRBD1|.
CASSQATGYEAFF
TGTGCCAGCAGCCAAGCGACAGGGTATGAAGCTTTCTTT
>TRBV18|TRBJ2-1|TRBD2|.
CASSPPGTRGPRVQFF
TGTGCCAGCTCACCTCCCGGGACTAGAGGACCGAGGGTGCAGTTCTTC
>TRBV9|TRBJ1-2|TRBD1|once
CASSGDLRGRGYGYTF
TGTGCCAGCAGCGGGGACCTCAGGGGGCGCGGCTATGGCTACACCTTC
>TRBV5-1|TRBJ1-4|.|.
CASSLDTGTANEKLFF
TGCGCCAGCAGCTTGGATACAGGGACGGCTAATGAAAAACTGTTTTTT
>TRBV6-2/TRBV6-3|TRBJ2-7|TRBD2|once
CASSYVVPTSGNSYEQYF
TGTGCCAGCAGTTACGTGGTACCCACTAGCGGGAACTCCTACGAGCAGTACTTC
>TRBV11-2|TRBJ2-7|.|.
CASSDGGAGPSYEQYF
TGTGCCAGCAGCGACGGCGGAGCGGGTCCAAGCTACGAGCAGTACTTC
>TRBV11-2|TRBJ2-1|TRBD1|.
CASSPHLSDRGVRFDEQFF
TGTGCCAGCAGCCCACATCTTTCGGACAGGGGGGTTAGGTTCGATGAGCAGTTCTTC
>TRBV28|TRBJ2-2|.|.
CASSTPPGTPNTGELFF
TGTGCCAGCAGTACGCCCCCCGGGACACCTAACACCGGGGAGCTGTTTTTT
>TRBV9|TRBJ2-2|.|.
CASSVGGGSGELFF
TGTGCCAGCAGCGTAGGAGGGGGAAGCGGGGAGCTGTTTTTT
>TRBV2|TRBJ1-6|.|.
CASRTGPGYNSPLHF
TGTGCCAGCAGGACCGGCCCAGGCTATAATTCACCCCTCCACTTT
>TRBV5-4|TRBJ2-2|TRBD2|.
CASRVGGTRRPAGELFF
TGTGCCAGCAGGGTGGGGGGGACCCGCCGCCCGGCCGGGGAGCTGTTTTTT
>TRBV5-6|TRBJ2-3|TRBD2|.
CASSGRAGSTDTQYF
TGTGCCAGCAGCGGGAGGGCGGGTAGCACAGATACGCAGTATTTT
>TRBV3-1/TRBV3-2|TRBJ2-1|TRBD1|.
CASSQEGTGNYNEQFF
TGTGCCAGCAGCCAAGAGGGGACAGGGAACTACAATGAGCAGTTCTTC
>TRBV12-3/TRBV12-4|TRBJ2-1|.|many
CASSDPGGEQFF
TGTGCCAGCAGTGATCCGGGTGGCGAGCAGTTCTTC
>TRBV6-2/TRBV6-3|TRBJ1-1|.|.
CASSYSGGFTEAFF
TGTGCCAGCAGTTACTCCGGCGGGTTCACTGAAGCTTTCTTT
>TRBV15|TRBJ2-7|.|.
CATSRDVGGSYEQYF
TGTGCCACCAGCAGAGATGTGGGAGGCTCCTACGAGCAGTACTTC
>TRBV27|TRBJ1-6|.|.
CASSFLRQNHYNSPLHF
TGTGCCAGCAGTTTTTTGCGGCAGAACCACTATAATTCACCCCTCCACTTT
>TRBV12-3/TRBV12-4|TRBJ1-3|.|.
CASSSTVNTIYF
TGTGCCAGCAGTTCTACAGTGAACACCATATATTTT
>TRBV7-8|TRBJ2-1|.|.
CASNEGGQYNEQFF
TGTGCCAGCAACGAAGGCGGACAGTACAATGAGCAGTTCTTC
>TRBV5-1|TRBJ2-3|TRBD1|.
CASSVGQGTDTQYF
TGCGCCAGCAGCGTGGGACAGGGAACAGATACGCAGTATTTT
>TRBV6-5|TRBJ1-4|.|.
CASSPGREKLFF
TGTGCCAGCAGTCCAGGGAGGGAAAAACTGTTTTTT
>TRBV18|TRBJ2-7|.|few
CASSPLLPGAREQYF
TGTGCCAGCTCACCACTTCTTCCAGGGGCGAGGGAGCAGTACTTC
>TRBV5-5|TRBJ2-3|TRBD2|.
CASSFNRGADTQYF
TGTGCCAGCAGCTTCAATCGGGGGGCAGATACGCAGTATTTT
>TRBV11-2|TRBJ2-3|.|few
CASSRTSSADTQYF
TGTGCCAGCAGTAGAACTAGCAGTGCAGATACGCAGTATTTT
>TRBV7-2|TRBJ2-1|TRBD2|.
CASSLIAGVLYSYNEQFF
TGTGCCAGCAGCTTAATAGCGGGAGTCCTCTACTCCTACAATGAGCAGTTCTTC
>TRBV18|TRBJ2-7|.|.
CASSPGGQTYEQYF
TGTGCCAGCTCACCCGGGGGGCAAACCTACGAGCAGTACTTC
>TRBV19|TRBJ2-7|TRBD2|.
CASSPSGRGYEQYF
TGTGCCAGTAGCCCCAGCGGGAGAGGGTACGAGCAGTACTTC
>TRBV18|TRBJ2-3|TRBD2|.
CASSIRGHSQGTSGATDTQYF
TGTGCCAGCTCTATCCGGGGCCATTCTCAGGGGACTAGCGGGGCCACAGATACGCAGTATTTT
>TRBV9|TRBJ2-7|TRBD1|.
CASSLRDSLYEQYF
TGTGCCAGCAGCCTCCGGGACAGCCTCTACGAGCAGTACTTC
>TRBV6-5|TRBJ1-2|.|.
CASSKTGSYGYTF
TGTGCCAGCAGTAAGACCGGGTCTTATGGCTACACCTTC
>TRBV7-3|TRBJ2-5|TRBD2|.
CASSPQGLAGRETQYF
TGTGCCAGCAGCCCCCAGGGACTAGCGGGACGAGAGACCCAGTACTTC
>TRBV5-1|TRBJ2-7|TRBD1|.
CASSSGQGADEQYF
TGCGCCAGCAGCTCCGGACAGGGGGCGGACGAGCAGTACTTC
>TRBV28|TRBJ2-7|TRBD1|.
CASSLGQGAYEQYF
TGTGCCAGCAGTTTAGGACAGGGGGCTTACGAGCAGTACTTC
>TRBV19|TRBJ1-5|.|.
CASRLQGAGKPQHF
TGTGCCAGTAGATTACAGGGTGCCGGAAAGCCCCAGCATTTT
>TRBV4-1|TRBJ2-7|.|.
CASSFGHSSYEQYF
TGCGCCAGCAGCTTCGGTCATAGCTCCTACGAGCAGTACTTC